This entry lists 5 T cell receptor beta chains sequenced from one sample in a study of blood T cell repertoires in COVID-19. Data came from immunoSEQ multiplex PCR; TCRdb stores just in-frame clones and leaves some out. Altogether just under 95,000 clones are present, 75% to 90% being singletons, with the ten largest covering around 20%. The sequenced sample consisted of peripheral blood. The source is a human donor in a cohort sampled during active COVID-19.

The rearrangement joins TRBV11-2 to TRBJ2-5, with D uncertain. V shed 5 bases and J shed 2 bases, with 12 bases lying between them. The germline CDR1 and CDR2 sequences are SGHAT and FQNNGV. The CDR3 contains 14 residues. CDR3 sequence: CASSRGTIQETQYF. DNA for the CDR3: TGTGCCAGCAGCCGCGGAACAATACAAGAGACCCAGTACTTC.

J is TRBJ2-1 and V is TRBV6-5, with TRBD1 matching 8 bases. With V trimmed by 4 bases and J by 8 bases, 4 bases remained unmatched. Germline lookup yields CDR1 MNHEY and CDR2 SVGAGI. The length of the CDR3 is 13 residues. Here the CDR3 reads CASSLDRDYEQFF. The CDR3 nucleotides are TGTGCCAGCAGTTTGGACAGGGATTATGAGCAGTTCTTC.

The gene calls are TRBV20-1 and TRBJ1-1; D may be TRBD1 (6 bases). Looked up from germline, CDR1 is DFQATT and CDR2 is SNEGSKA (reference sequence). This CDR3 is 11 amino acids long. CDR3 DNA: TGCAGGGGGACATTCGGGACTGAAGCTTTCTTT. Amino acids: CRGTFGTEAFF.

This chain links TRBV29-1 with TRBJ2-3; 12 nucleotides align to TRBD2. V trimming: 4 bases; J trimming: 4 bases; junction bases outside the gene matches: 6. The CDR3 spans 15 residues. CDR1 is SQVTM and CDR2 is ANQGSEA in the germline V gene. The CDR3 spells CSVATSGSQADTQYF. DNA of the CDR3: TGCAGCGTTGCGACTAGCGGGAGCCAGGCAGATACGCAGTATTTT.

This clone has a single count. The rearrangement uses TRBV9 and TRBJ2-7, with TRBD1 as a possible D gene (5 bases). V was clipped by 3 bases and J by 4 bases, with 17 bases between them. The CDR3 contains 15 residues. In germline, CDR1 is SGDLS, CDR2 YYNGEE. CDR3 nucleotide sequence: TGTGCCAGCAGCGGGGCGACAGCCAGACCGTACGAGCAGTACTTC. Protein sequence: CASSGATARPYEQYF.